This TCR beta chain emerged from a study of neurological immune-mediated disorders. This clonotype occurred many times. CDR3 length: 16 amino acids. Germline lookup yields CDR1 SGHRS and CDR2 YFSETQ. V was cut by 4 bases and J by 4 bases, with 18 bases left in between. Time point reported: technical triplicate 1. TCRdb ran MiXCR on the 5' RACE reads and lists one entry per CDR3 protein. The profile shows 30,000 to 40,000 distinct CDR3 sequences, around 10% of them singletons. This TCR was sampled from a man between 60 and 70 years old with HTLV-1-associated myelopathy (HAM/TSP). The sample comprised PBMCs. V and J are TRBV5-1 and TRBJ2-1, with D perhaps being TRBD1 or TRBD2 (5 bases each). The CDR3 loop is CASSPEGTPSYNEQFF. DNA for the CDR3: TGCGCCAGCAGCCCAGAAGGGACCCCATCATACAATGAGCAGTTCTTC. Looking up the rest from reference TRBV5-1 and TRBJ2-1 gives the full variable domain: KAGVTQTPRYLIKTRGQQVTLSCSPISGHRSVSWYQQTPGQGLQFLFEYFSETQRNKGNFPGRFSGRQFSNSRSEMNVSTLELGDSALYLCASSPEGTPSYNEQFFGPGTRLTVL.